The 20 T cell receptor beta chains presented below share a single source sample, sequenced in a study of T cells after yellow fever vaccination. Each CDR3 protein gets one entry after TCRdb re-called the 5' RACE reads with MiXCR. The table has hundreds of thousands of distinct CDR3 sequences, approximately 5.2% seen once. The sample in question was CD4+ T cells sorted from PBMCs, obtained on the day of the yellow fever booster vaccination. All receptors derive from a young man who received the YFV17D yellow fever vaccine.

This clonotype showed up many times. V gene TRBV11-1 combines with J gene TRBJ2-4, with D possibly being TRBD1 or TRBD2 (5 bases each). V was cut by 4 bases and J by 7 bases, with 14 bases left in between. This CDR3 comprises 14 residues. Germline assignment: CDR1 SGHAT and CDR2 FQDESV (reference sequence). In DNA, the CDR3 is TGTGCCAGCAGCTCACCCGGGACCAGGAACATTCAGTACTTC. This gives the protein CASSSPGTRNIQYF.

This clonotype occurred a few times. The chain couples TRBV12-3 or TRBV12-4 to TRBJ2-5; a possible D gene is TRBD1 (6 bases). V gave up 5 bases and J gave up 9 bases, with 13 bases separating them. The CDR3 sequence is 12 residues long. This CDR3 is CASSITGSSQYF. The CDR3 nucleotides are TGTGCCAGCAGTATCACAGGGTCTTCCCAGTACTTC.

This clonotype has a count of ten or more. The rearrangement links TRBV5-1 to TRBJ2-7; D not certain. This CDR3 is built from 15 residues. Trimming cost V 0 bases and J 0 bases, with 10 bases left between them. CDR1 is SGHRS, CDR2 YFSETQ, per germline. CDR3 DNA sequence: TGCGCCAGCAGCTTGGGGGCAGTCGACTCCTACGAGCAGTACTTC. It is translated as CASSLGAVDSYEQYF.

There are many counts of this clonotype. The rearrangement uses TRBV4-3 and TRBJ2-7; D unresolved. This CDR3 comprises 14 residues. Germline V gene lookup returns CDR1 LGHNA and CDR2 YSLEER. Between the trimmed V and J ends, which lost 0 bases and 0 bases, there was a span of 6 bases. The CDR3 is CASSQDRSSYEQYF. CDR3 coding DNA: TGCGCCAGCAGCCAAGACAGGAGCTCCTACGAGCAGTACTTC.

This clonotype was detected a few times. V is TRBV5-1 and J is TRBJ2-1; D unresolved. CDR3 length: 15 residues. V lost 0 bases and J 3 bases, leaving 10 bases between the germline ends. Germline V gives CDR1 SGHRS, CDR2 YFSETQ. CDR3 sequence (DNA): TGCGCCAGCAGCTTGGCCTCCCCCAACTACAATGAGCAGTTCTTC. Translating it yields CASSLASPNYNEQFF.

The rearrangement uses TRBV9 and TRBJ1-5; D remains ambiguous. The CDR3 runs 14 residues. Per germline, CDR1 SGDLS and CDR2 YYNGEE. V was shortened by 0 bases and J by 2 bases, with 6 bases between the two germline ends. DNA for the CDR3: TGTGCCAGCAGCGTAGCCGGTGGCAATCAGCCCCAGCATTTT. This gives the protein CASSVAGGNQPQHF.

This rearrangement joins TRBV6-6 to TRBJ1-6, with 7 bases aligning to TRBD1. Losses at the gene ends were 2 bases for V and 10 bases for J; bases not matched to a gene: 2. Germline CDR1 MNHNY, CDR2 SVGAGI (reference sequence). The CDR3 totals 13 residues. CDR3 sequence reads: CASSYPGQSPLHF. The CDR3 DNA sequence: TGTGCCAGCAGTTACCCGGGACAGTCACCCCTCCACTTT.

The table lists this clonotype with a few counts. This chain links TRBV27 with TRBJ2-7; the D is unclear. The germline CDR1 and CDR2 sequences are MNHEY and SMNVEV (reference sequence). CDR3 length equals 13 residues. Trimming took 8 bases from V and 0 from J, leaving 11 bases between them. The CDR3 loop reads CASGPSASYEQYV. CDR3 bases: TGTGCCAGCGGACCCTCCGCCTCCTACGAGCAGTACGTC.

The rearrangement links TRBV20-1 to TRBJ1-1, with D unclear. This CDR3 spans 11 amino acids. Germline loops: CDR1 DFQATT, CDR2 SNEGSKA (reference sequence). The V end lost 5 bases, the J end lost 1 base, and 5 bases lay between the germline ends. CDR3 amino acids: CSAGTNTEAFF. CDR3 sequence (DNA): TGCAGTGCTGGCACGAACACTGAAGCTTTCTTT.

This clonotype was observed at least ten times. The chain uses TRBV24-1 and TRBJ1-5, with TRBD1 matching 7 bases. The length of the CDR3 is 14 residues. The ends lost 5 bases at V and 3 bases at J; junction bases unmatched: 3. From germline, CDR1 is KGHDR and CDR2 SFDVKD. CDR3 nucleotides: TGTGCCACCAGTGTTGGACAGGACAATCAGCCCCAGCATTTT. Its translation: CATSVGQDNQPQHF.

This clonotype was found many times. The genes are TRBV9 and TRBJ1-1; the D gene is possibly TRBD1 (6 bases). Germline CDR1 SGDLS, CDR2 YYNGEE. The V end lost 0 bases, the J end lost 5 bases, and 14 bases lay between the germline ends. The CDR3 is 15 residues long. The CDR3 bases are TGTGCCAGCAGCGTAGAAGGGGGAGCCCCGACTGAAGCTTTCTTT. Encoded protein: CASSVEGGAPTEAFF.

This clonotype was observed a handful of times. CDR3: CASSIGQGSTDTQYF. DNA for the CDR3: TGTGCCAGTAGTATAGGTCAGGGTAGCACAGATACGCAGTATTTT. The chain is built from TRBV19 and TRBJ2-3, with D maybe TRBD1 (5 bases). The V end lost 1 base, the J end lost 0 bases, and 8 bases lay between the germline ends. Germline V gene data show CDR1 as LNHDA and CDR2 as SQIVND (reference sequence). This CDR3 region has 15 residues.

This clonotype has more than one count but fewer than ten. This chain joins TRBV27 and TRBJ2-7; D is unclear. Trimming cost V 8 bases and J 3 bases, with 17 bases left between them. The CDR3 contains 14 residues. Per germline, CDR1 MNHEY and CDR2 SMNVEV (reference sequence). CDR3 nucleotides: TGTGCCAGCTCACTTACTCGACTTGGCTACGAGCAGTACTTC. Translated, it gives CASSLTRLGYEQYF.

The table lists this clonotype with many counts. The chain employs TRBV20-1 and TRBJ2-7; no firm D call. The CDR3 extends over 11 amino acids. Germline V lookup: CDR1 DFQATT, CDR2 SNEGSKA (reference sequence). Trimming left V 3 bases short and J 3 bases short, with 6 bases between. The CDR3 nucleotides read TGCAGTGCTAGGGGTTACTACGAGCAGTACGTC. This sequence encodes CSARGYYEQYV.

This clonotype has ten or more counts. This chain joins TRBV3-1 and TRBJ1-6; D ambiguous. The V gene's germline CDR1 is LGHDT and CDR2 YNNKEL (reference sequence). The CDR3 is 13 residues long. Trimming removed 0 bases at V and 10 bases at J, with 7 bases between. Here the CDR3 reads CASSQDVGSPLHF. CDR3 nucleotide sequence: TGTGCCAGCAGCCAAGATGTGGGCTCACCCCTCCACTTT.

In this sample, this clonotype turned up a few times. This chain connects TRBV5-1 to TRBJ2-1, with a weak D call TRBD2 (7 bases). The CDR3 runs to 14 residues. From germline, CDR1 is SGHRS and CDR2 YFSETQ. V shed 3 bases and J shed 6 bases, with 13 bases lying between them. Written as DNA, the CDR3 is TGCGCCAGCAGCTACGGGGGGCCCCCCAATGAGCAGTTCTTC. The encoded protein is CASSYGGPPNEQFF.

This clonotype was detected ten times or more. V is TRBV7-2 and J is TRBJ1-5, with D unclear. V was pared by 1 base and J by 6 bases, with 4 bases between. The CDR3 totals 12 residues. Germline V gene data show CDR1 as SGHTA and CDR2 as FQGNSA. This CDR3 is CASSLGSQPQHF. In DNA form, the CDR3 reads TGTGCCAGCAGCTTAGGCTCTCAGCCCCAGCATTTT.

The genes are TRBV27 and TRBJ2-3; tentatively, D is TRBD1 (5 bases). This CDR3 region has 15 residues. V gave up 2 bases and J gave up 6 bases, with 15 bases separating them. From germline, CDR1 is MNHEY and CDR2 SMNVEV (reference sequence). The CDR3 coding sequence is TGTGCCAGCAGTTTAAGGGGTGGTTATGGGGATACGCAGTATTTT. Encoded protein: CASSLRGGYGDTQYF.

This clonotype occurred many times. The chain is built from TRBV4-2 and TRBJ1-1; 7 bases match TRBD1. Germline CDR1 LGHNA, CDR2 YNFKEQ. The CDR3 has 14 residues. The ends lost 1 base at V and 7 bases at J; junction bases unmatched: 6. The CDR3 sequence is CASSQGPSGGEAFF. CDR3 bases: TGTGCCAGCAGCCAAGGTCCGTCAGGGGGTGAAGCTTTCTTT.

This clonotype has ten or more counts. The rearrangement joins TRBV4-3 to TRBJ1-1; D unresolved. The V and J ends lost 0 bases and 4 bases respectively, with 12 bases between them. This CDR3 has 15 residues. Per germline, CDR1 LGHNA and CDR2 YSLEER. CDR3 region: CASSQDGRRGTEAFF. The CDR3 DNA reads TGCGCCAGCAGCCAAGACGGGAGGAGAGGCACTGAAGCTTTCTTT.